The rows below give T cell receptor beta chains drawn from one sample of a study of molecular identifiers for immune sequencing clone quantification. TCRdb independently ran MiXCR on the PCR reads; one entry per CDR3 protein. This sample has tens of thousands of distinct CDR3 sequences, with about 18% found just once. Specimen: naive CD8+ T cells from blood, with Jurkat cell RNA spiked in. The receptors shown here come from a human donor in good health. Some libraries in this study had Jurkat cell RNA spiked in. CDR3s include the opening cysteine and the closing phenylalanine or tryptophan. The D gene is left open where the match is weak. Some rows mark clone size as missing; the rest say once, few, many or name a class of expanded clone.

clone_size,v_call,j_call,cdr3_length,d_call,cdr3_nt,cdr3_aa
many,TRBV6-2/TRBV6-3,TRBJ1-5,15,NA,TGTGCCAGCAGTTATTTCCCCAGAAGCAATCAGCCCCAGCATTTT,CASSYFPRSNQPQHF
many,TRBV2,TRBJ2-2,13,NA,TGTGCCAGCATGGAGACGAACACCGGGGAGCTGTTTTTT,CASMETNTGELFF
many,TRBV24-1,TRBJ2-7,16,TRBD1,TGTGCCACCAGTGAACGACCGGGACAGGGGGCTTACGAGCAGTACTTC,CATSERPGQGAYEQYF
few,TRBV29-1,TRBJ2-2,11,NA,TGCAGCGTTGATAACTGGGGGGAGCTGTTTTTT,CSVDNWGELFF
few,TRBV7-9,TRBJ2-2,15,TRBD1,TGTGCCAGCAGCCCCCGACAGGGCACCACCGGGGAGCTGTTTTTT,CASSPRQGTTGELFF
NA,TRBV7-9,TRBJ2-1,10,NA,TGTGCCAGCAGCCCGGCGGAGCAGTTCTTC,CASSPAEQFF
many,TRBV7-3,TRBJ2-3,15,TRBD2,TGTGCCAGCAGCTTCGGAGCGGGAACCACAGATACGCAGTATTTT,CASSFGAGTTDTQYF
few,TRBV28,TRBJ1-6,15,NA,TGTGCCAGCAGGCCCCGGACGGTGAAGGATTCACCCCTCCACTTT,CASRPRTVKDSPLHF
NA,TRBV19,TRBJ1-2,13,NA,TGTGCCAGTAGTATAGATCGTTTGGGCGGCTGCACCTTC,CASSIDRLGGCTF
many,TRBV15,TRBJ1-5,16,NA,TGTGCCACCAGCCCCGAAGGGGGGGCTAGCAATCAGCCCCAGCATTTT,CATSPEGGASNQPQHF
many,TRBV6-2/TRBV6-3,TRBJ2-2,14,NA,TGTGCCAGCCGCGCTAGGGCTCACACCGGAGAGCTGTTTTTT,CASRARAHTGELFF
many,TRBV9,TRBJ2-1,17,TRBD2,TGTGCCAGCAGCGAGCCGACTAGCGAGAGGGGCTACAATGAGCAGTTCTTC,CASSEPTSERGYNEQFF
many,TRBV5-6,TRBJ2-3,13,NA,TGTGCCAGCAGCTTGTCAGGGACCGATACGCAGTATTTT,CASSLSGTDTQYF
few,TRBV19,TRBJ1-1,15,TRBD1,TGTGCCAGTAGTATTCTCGGGACAGGGTTCACTGAAGCTTTCTTT,CASSILGTGFTEAFF
few,TRBV19,TRBJ1-6,12,NA,TGTGCCAGTACCTCAGGGAAGTCACCCCTCCACTTT,CASTSGKSPLHF
many,TRBV28,TRBJ2-1,16,NA,TGTGCCAGCAGACCTGCATTGGCGGGGCCGTACAATGAGCAGTTCTTC,CASRPALAGPYNEQFF
many,TRBV7-2,TRBJ2-2,15,NA,TGTGCCAGCAGCTTTAGAGGGCGTGGCACCGGGGAGCTGTTTTTT,CASSFRGRGTGELFF
many,TRBV12-3/TRBV12-4,TRBJ1-4,13,NA,TGTGCCAGCAGTTGGGGGGCCCCTGGGAAACTGTTTTTT,CASSWGAPGKLFF
NA,TRBV5-4,TRBJ2-7,14,NA,TGTGCCAGCGAAATGGGAGGCAGGAGCTACGAGCAGTACTTC,CASEMGGRSYEQYF
many,TRBV5-1,TRBJ2-7,15,NA,TGCGCCAGCAGCCTATGGGACAAAACGGCAATCGAGCAGTACTTC,CASSLWDKTAIEQYF
many,TRBV20-1,TRBJ2-7,13,TRBD2,TGCAGTGCTACAGCGGGAGTGTCCTACGAGCAGTACTTC,CSATAGVSYEQYF
NA,TRBV24-1,TRBJ2-5,12,NA,TGTGCCACCAGTAGGGTCCGAGAGACCCAGTACTTC,CATSRVRETQYF
NA,TRBV7-9,TRBJ2-1,17,TRBD2,TGTGCCAGCAGCCTGGGGTTGACTAGCGGGATCCTAAATGAGCAGCTCTTC,CASSLGLTSGILNEQLF
many,TRBV29-1,TRBJ1-1,14,NA,TGCAGCGTCGATGACTTGACAGGGAACACTGAAGCTTTCTTT,CSVDDLTGNTEAFF
NA,TRBV20-1,TRBJ1-2,13,NA,TGCAGTGCTCTCGGGACCGACGGAGGGGGCTACACCTTC,CSALGTDGGGYTF
few,TRBV7-9,TRBJ1-1,11,NA,TGTGCCAGCAGCTTAGCTGCTGAAGCTTTCTTT,CASSLAAEAFF
many,TRBV6-5,TRBJ2-1,17,TRBD2,TGTGCCAGCAGTTACTCGAAGGGGACTAGCGGGAGGGATGAGCAGTTCTTC,CASSYSKGTSGRDEQFF